This is a list of T cell receptor beta chains from one sample in a study of blood T cell repertoires in COVID-19. Here immunoSEQ multiplex PCR was the method, and the copy in TCRdb shows in-frame clones only, minus some. In the table there are 84,000 or so clones, 80% to 90% of which are singletons. Sequenced: peripheral blood. These receptor sequences come from a man older than 75 with active or convalescent COVID-19. Each CDR3 is given with its conserved first and last residue. A D gene is named only where the DNA matches it firmly. Clone size is stated in some rows and not others, as once, few, many or a class when expanded.

d_call: TRBD1
clone_size: .
v_call: TRBV7-2
j_call: TRBJ2-1
cdr3_nt: TGTGCCAGCGGATACAGGGGGCGGAATGAGCAGTTCTTC
cdr3_aa: CASGYRGRNEQFF

d_call: TRBD2
clone_size: .
v_call: TRBV6-4
j_call: TRBJ2-3
cdr3_nt: TGTGCCAGCAGTGACTCGACCCTAGCGGGAGGGGCAGATACGCAGTATTTT
cdr3_aa: CASSDSTLAGGADTQYF

d_call: .
clone_size: few
v_call: TRBV27
j_call: TRBJ1-3
cdr3_nt: TGTGCCAGCAGTCACTACCGACCAATAGTGGGTCCATCTCCGCCACGAAACACCATATATTTT
cdr3_aa: CASSHYRPIVGPSPPRNTIYF

d_call: TRBD1
clone_size: .
v_call: TRBV10-1
j_call: TRBJ2-7
cdr3_nt: TGCGCCAGCAGTGAATACGAAGGACAGGGAAACGAGCAGTACTTC
cdr3_aa: CASSEYEGQGNEQYF

d_call: TRBD1
clone_size: .
v_call: TRBV11-3
j_call: TRBJ2-1
cdr3_nt: TGTGCCAGCAGCCTAGGGACAGGGGCCAATGAGCAGTTCTTC
cdr3_aa: CASSLGTGANEQFF

d_call: TRBD1
clone_size: .
v_call: TRBV3-1/TRBV3-2
j_call: TRBJ1-5
cdr3_nt: TGTGCCAGCAGCTCTGTCGGGACAGGGGGAAATCAGCCCCAGCATTTT
cdr3_aa: CASSSVGTGGNQPQHF

d_call: .
clone_size: .
v_call: TRBV12-3/TRBV12-4
j_call: TRBJ1-1
cdr3_nt: TGTGCCAGCAGTTCCACAGGGACTGAAGCTTTCTTT
cdr3_aa: CASSSTGTEAFF

d_call: TRBD1
clone_size: few
v_call: TRBV7-2
j_call: TRBJ2-5
cdr3_nt: TGTGCCAGCACCCGGAGACAGGGAAAACAAGAGACCCAGTACTTC
cdr3_aa: CASTRRQGKQETQYF

d_call: .
clone_size: few
v_call: TRBV9
j_call: TRBJ1-2
cdr3_nt: TGTGCCAGCAGCGACGACCCGGCGGGGCGTTATGGCTACACCTTC
cdr3_aa: CASSDDPAGRYGYTF

d_call: .
clone_size: .
v_call: TRBV7-9
j_call: TRBJ1-2
cdr3_nt: TGTGCCAGCAGCTTAGAAGCGGGTAGCTATGGCTACACCTTC
cdr3_aa: CASSLEAGSYGYTF

d_call: .
clone_size: once
v_call: TRBV18
j_call: TRBJ2-1
cdr3_nt: TGTGCCAGCTCACCAGGGGCCCTCATGGATGAGCAGTTCTTC
cdr3_aa: CASSPGALMDEQFF

d_call: TRBD1
clone_size: .
v_call: TRBV4-2
j_call: TRBJ2-7
cdr3_nt: TGTGCCAGCAGCTCGGGACAGTACGAGCAGTACTTC
cdr3_aa: CASSSGQYEQYF

d_call: TRBD1
clone_size: .
v_call: TRBV18
j_call: TRBJ1-2
cdr3_nt: TGTGCCAGCTCACCCGGGACAGACTATGGCTACACCTTC
cdr3_aa: CASSPGTDYGYTF

d_call: .
clone_size: .
v_call: TRBV11-2
j_call: TRBJ1-3
cdr3_nt: TGTGCCAGCAGCTTAGGTCCACTCTCTGGAAACACCATATATTTT
cdr3_aa: CASSLGPLSGNTIYF

d_call: TRBD2
clone_size: .
v_call: TRBV5-4
j_call: TRBJ2-5
cdr3_nt: TGTGCCAGCAGCTTCGGGGGGGCCCAAGAGACCCAGTACTTC
cdr3_aa: CASSFGGAQETQYF

d_call: TRBD1
clone_size: .
v_call: TRBV30
j_call: TRBJ2-7
cdr3_nt: TGTGCCTGGACGGTAAGGCAGGGGGCAGTCGAGCAGTACTTC
cdr3_aa: CAWTVRQGAVEQYF

d_call: .
clone_size: .
v_call: TRBV18
j_call: TRBJ1-1
cdr3_nt: TGTGCCAGCTCCCCTAGGATCGCAGCGGGCATGAACACTGAAGCTTTCTTT
cdr3_aa: CASSPRIAAGMNTEAFF

d_call: TRBD2
clone_size: .
v_call: TRBV10-2
j_call: TRBJ2-1
cdr3_nt: TGCGCCAGCAGTCGGACTAGCGGCTACAATGAGCAGTTCTTC
cdr3_aa: CASSRTSGYNEQFF

d_call: .
clone_size: .
v_call: TRBV12-3/TRBV12-4
j_call: TRBJ1-6
cdr3_nt: TGTGCCAGCAGTCCCGCGGGTAGTACCCTCCACTTT
cdr3_aa: CASSPAGSTLHF

d_call: TRBD1
clone_size: few
v_call: TRBV18
j_call: TRBJ1-3
cdr3_nt: TGTGCCAGCTCACGTGGAGGGACAGGGGGCGCGGGATCATCTGGAAACACCATATATTTT
cdr3_aa: CASSRGGTGGAGSSGNTIYF

d_call: .
clone_size: .
v_call: TRBV12-3/TRBV12-4
j_call: TRBJ1-2
cdr3_nt: TGTGCCAGCACCCTGGAGGACTATGGCTACACCTTC
cdr3_aa: CASTLEDYGYTF

d_call: .
clone_size: once
v_call: TRBV7-2
j_call: TRBJ1-1
cdr3_nt: TGTGCCAGCAGCCCCTTTGACAGTAGCCTTACAGCTTTCTTT
cdr3_aa: CASSPFDSSLTAFF

d_call: TRBD1
clone_size: .
v_call: TRBV5-6
j_call: TRBJ1-3
cdr3_nt: TGTGCCAGCAGCCGGACAGGGGTCGGAAACACCATATATTTT
cdr3_aa: CASSRTGVGNTIYF

d_call: TRBD1
clone_size: .
v_call: TRBV2
j_call: TRBJ2-7
cdr3_nt: TGTGCCAGCACCGTGGACAGGAGTTCCTACGAGCAGTACTTC
cdr3_aa: CASTVDRSSYEQYF

d_call: TRBD1
clone_size: .
v_call: TRBV18
j_call: TRBJ1-5
cdr3_nt: TGTGCCAGCTCGCCCGGGACAGGGAAATCGGGGAGCAATCAGCCCCAGCATTTT
cdr3_aa: CASSPGTGKSGSNQPQHF

d_call: .
clone_size: .
v_call: TRBV6-5
j_call: TRBJ1-1
cdr3_nt: TGTGCCAGCAGTTACGGCAGGTTGAACACTGAAGCTTTCTTT
cdr3_aa: CASSYGRLNTEAFF

d_call: .
clone_size: once
v_call: TRBV12-3/TRBV12-4
j_call: TRBJ1-4
cdr3_nt: TGTGCCACGTCACGCGGGGGGAGGGAAAAACTGTTTTTT
cdr3_aa: CATSRGGREKLFF

d_call: .
clone_size: .
v_call: TRBV9
j_call: TRBJ1-6
cdr3_nt: TGTGCCAGCAGCGTCCATAGGGAGCCACCCCTCCACTTT
cdr3_aa: CASSVHREPPLHF

d_call: .
clone_size: once
v_call: TRBV30
j_call: TRBJ2-2
cdr3_nt: TGTGCCTGGAGTGTAGGGGTTCGGACCGGGGAGCTGTTTTTT
cdr3_aa: CAWSVGVRTGELFF

d_call: TRBD1
clone_size: .
v_call: TRBV4-1
j_call: TRBJ2-7
cdr3_nt: TGCGCCAGCAGCATACGGACAGGGTATCCCTACGAGCAGTACTTC
cdr3_aa: CASSIRTGYPYEQYF

d_call: .
clone_size: .
v_call: TRBV7-2
j_call: TRBJ2-2
cdr3_nt: TGTGCCAGCAGCCTCCTCCGGGGTACCGGGGAGCTGTTTTTT
cdr3_aa: CASSLLRGTGELFF

d_call: .
clone_size: .
v_call: TRBV4-2
j_call: TRBJ2-1
cdr3_nt: TGTGCCAGCAGCCACAGACTGGGGCAGGGGAATGAGCAGTTCTTC
cdr3_aa: CASSHRLGQGNEQFF

d_call: TRBD2
clone_size: .
v_call: TRBV5-1
j_call: TRBJ2-1
cdr3_nt: TGCGCCAGCAGCTTGGCCCTAGCGGGAGTGCATGAGCAGTTCTTC
cdr3_aa: CASSLALAGVHEQFF

d_call: .
clone_size: .
v_call: TRBV3-1/TRBV3-2
j_call: TRBJ1-3
cdr3_nt: TGTGCCAGCAGCCAAGATAGCAATGGAAACACCATATATTTT
cdr3_aa: CASSQDSNGNTIYF

d_call: TRBD1
clone_size: .
v_call: TRBV7-9
j_call: TRBJ1-1
cdr3_nt: TGTGCCAGCAGCTCACCGGGACAGATGAACACTGAAGCTTTCTTT
cdr3_aa: CASSSPGQMNTEAFF

d_call: TRBD2
clone_size: .
v_call: TRBV30
j_call: TRBJ2-1
cdr3_nt: TGTGCCTGCGATCTTAGCGGGGGGGTTTACAATGAGCAGTTCTTC
cdr3_aa: CACDLSGGVYNEQFF

d_call: TRBD2
clone_size: .
v_call: TRBV5-1
j_call: TRBJ2-1
cdr3_nt: TGCGCCAGCAGCCTCCGACTAGCGGGGGGGCCCCACAATGAGCAGTTCTTC
cdr3_aa: CASSLRLAGGPHNEQFF

d_call: TRBD2
clone_size: .
v_call: TRBV11-2
j_call: TRBJ2-5
cdr3_nt: TGTGCCAGCAGCCGGGGTCCGGGAGGGGAGACCCAGTACTTC
cdr3_aa: CASSRGPGGETQYF

d_call: TRBD2
clone_size: .
v_call: TRBV25-1
j_call: TRBJ2-1
cdr3_nt: TGTGCCAGCAGTGAACCGGGAGGAGGCTACAATGAGCAGTTCTTC
cdr3_aa: CASSEPGGGYNEQFF

d_call: TRBD1
clone_size: .
v_call: TRBV11-2
j_call: TRBJ2-2
cdr3_nt: TGTGCCAGCAGCGAACGGACAGGGAGAGACGGGGAGCTGTTTTTT
cdr3_aa: CASSERTGRDGELFF

d_call: .
clone_size: once
v_call: TRBV4-2
j_call: TRBJ2-5
cdr3_nt: TGTGCCAGCAGCCAGCGGGCGGCGTTCCAAGAGACCCAGTACTTC
cdr3_aa: CASSQRAAFQETQYF

d_call: TRBD1
clone_size: once
v_call: TRBV7-2
j_call: TRBJ1-1
cdr3_nt: TGTGCCAGCAGCTTCGGGACAGGGGGGACTGAAGCTTTCTTT
cdr3_aa: CASSFGTGGTEAFF

d_call: .
clone_size: few
v_call: TRBV2
j_call: TRBJ2-7
cdr3_nt: TGTGCCAGCAGTGCCGACAACTACGAGCAGTACTTC
cdr3_aa: CASSADNYEQYF

d_call: TRBD2
clone_size: .
v_call: TRBV2
j_call: TRBJ2-3
cdr3_nt: TGTGCCAGCAGTGAAGATAGGACTAGTACGGGGAGAGATACGCAGTATTTT
cdr3_aa: CASSEDRTSTGRDTQYF

d_call: .
clone_size: .
v_call: TRBV5-5
j_call: TRBJ2-7
cdr3_nt: TGTGCCAGCAGCTTGGCGGGGAGCTCCTACGAGCAGTACTTC
cdr3_aa: CASSLAGSSYEQYF

d_call: TRBD2
clone_size: .
v_call: TRBV19
j_call: TRBJ2-7
cdr3_nt: TGTGCCAGTAGTGGCCCTAGCGGGAGAAGCCCTTACGAGCAGTACTTC
cdr3_aa: CASSGPSGRSPYEQYF

d_call: TRBD1
clone_size: .
v_call: TRBV7-8
j_call: TRBJ1-1
cdr3_nt: TGTGCCAGCAGCTTAGTTTCGGGACAGGGGTTGAACACTGAAGCTTTCTTT
cdr3_aa: CASSLVSGQGLNTEAFF

d_call: .
clone_size: .
v_call: TRBV7-2
j_call: TRBJ2-3
cdr3_nt: TGTGCCAGCACCATGTATGCGGGAGATACGCAGTATTTT
cdr3_aa: CASTMYAGDTQYF

d_call: .
clone_size: .
v_call: TRBV5-1
j_call: TRBJ2-3
cdr3_nt: TGCGCCAGCAGCTTGAAGGGGACTTACACAGATACGCAGTATTTT
cdr3_aa: CASSLKGTYTDTQYF

d_call: TRBD2
clone_size: .
v_call: TRBV28
j_call: TRBJ2-3
cdr3_nt: TGTGCCAGCAGTCCGCGGGGGAAGACGGTGAGCACAGATACGCAGTATTTT
cdr3_aa: CASSPRGKTVSTDTQYF

d_call: .
clone_size: .
v_call: TRBV30
j_call: TRBJ2-3
cdr3_nt: TGTGCCTGGAGTCCCGGCACAGATACGCAGTATTTT
cdr3_aa: CAWSPGTDTQYF

d_call: TRBD2
clone_size: .
v_call: TRBV10-1
j_call: TRBJ2-5
cdr3_nt: TGCGCCAGCAGTGAGTTGGGGCGGGGGGGCACGGCCCAGTACTTC
cdr3_aa: CASSELGRGGTAQYF

d_call: TRBD2
clone_size: .
v_call: TRBV3-1/TRBV3-2
j_call: TRBJ2-3
cdr3_nt: TGTGCCAGCAGCCTAGTGACTAGCGGGGGGGACGATACGCAGTATTTT
cdr3_aa: CASSLVTSGGDDTQYF

d_call: TRBD1
clone_size: .
v_call: TRBV6-5
j_call: TRBJ1-5
cdr3_nt: TGTGCCAGCAGTAGGGGACAGGGGGTTGCTCAGCCCCAGCATTTT
cdr3_aa: CASSRGQGVAQPQHF

d_call: .
clone_size: .
v_call: TRBV11-2
j_call: TRBJ2-3
cdr3_nt: TGTGCCAGCAGCTTAGGGCTAGCGTTAATGGGCCCCACAGATACGCAGTATTTT
cdr3_aa: CASSLGLALMGPTDTQYF

d_call: .
clone_size: .
v_call: TRBV2
j_call: TRBJ2-7
cdr3_nt: TGTGCCAGCAGTGACGAGGGCGAGCAGTACTTC
cdr3_aa: CASSDEGEQYF

d_call: .
clone_size: .
v_call: TRBV7-2
j_call: TRBJ1-6
cdr3_nt: TGTGCCAGCAGCTTCGACAGCAGCAATAATTCACCCCTCCACTTT
cdr3_aa: CASSFDSSNNSPLHF

d_call: .
clone_size: .
v_call: TRBV2
j_call: TRBJ1-4
cdr3_nt: TGTGCCAGCAGGTGGGGGGGGACAACTAATGAAAAACTGTTTTTT
cdr3_aa: CASRWGGTTNEKLFF